The 2 T cell receptor beta chains listed next were all sequenced from one sample in a study of CD8+ T cells in alopecia areata. Reverse transcription of extracted RNA yielded cDNA, which provided the sequencing template. Here immunoSEQ multiplex PCR was the method, and the copy in TCRdb shows in-frame clones only, minus some. The data hold about 200,000 clones, with roughly two fifths observed a single time. Noted treatment: oral pan-JAK inhibitor, 5-10 mg twice daily. Here the sequenced sample was CD4+ T cells sorted from blood, taken between weeks 30 and 35, from a patient treated with tofacitinib. Every receptor here comes from a human donor with alopecia areata.

In this sample, this clone turned up a few times. The rearrangement uses TRBV18 and TRBJ2-7; 9 bases are a match to TRBD1. This CDR3 spans 15 amino acids. Germline V gene data show CDR1 as KGHSH and CDR2 as LQKENI. The V and J ends lost 0 bases and 4 bases, in that order; junction bases with no gene match: 4. The CDR3 DNA follows: TGTGCCAGCTCACCACCGGACAGGGGAGTGTACGAGCAGTACTTC. It codes for CASSPPDRGVYEQYF.

The rearrangement uses TRBV5-1 and TRBJ1-6; D is unclear. Per germline, CDR1 SGHRS and CDR2 YFSETQ. V was cut by 0 bases and J by 7 bases, with 11 bases left in between. CDR3 length: 15 amino acids. The CDR3 protein is CASSLASGGNSPLHF. The CDR3 DNA reads as TGCGCCAGCAGCTTGGCTTCTGGTGGAAATTCACCCCTCCACTTT.